This T cell receptor (beta chain) was sequenced for a study of identical twins (dated by TCRdb to about 2016). Study-level background: To test whether fetal clonotypes persist, the study used deep sequencing on TCR alpha and beta repertoires from monozygotic twins, unrelated adults of various ages, and cord blood. Replicate twin experiments were performed at different times using different library preparation protocols to rule out contamination. Overall study results and their limits: The excess sharing between twins in beta out-of-frame sequences was weaker because fewer shared sequences reduced the signal-to-noise ratio. Invariant T cells such as MAIT and iNKT could partly confound zero-insertion analyses, although diverse VJ usage argued against such confounding for most clonotypes. Fewer insertions were carried by abundant cord blood beta clonotypes, a similar but weaker trend appeared in young adult naive repertoires, and no such trend appeared in memory repertoires. Because the same donors could not be followed over many years, the conclusions relied on cross-sectional statistical analysis. Compared with coincidental sharing between unrelated individuals, out-of-frame TCR alpha sequences shared between twins showed an excess of sequences with low generation probability. Out-of-frame TCR alpha sharing in monozygotic twins was systematically underestimated by recombination models, whereas sharing between unrelated individuals was in agreement with the recombination models.

All donors were healthy Caucasians. Three pairs of female monozygotic twins, all aged 18 to 29 years, made up the twin cohort. Positive isolation kits from Invitrogen were used to isolate the CD4+ and CD8+ T cell populations. Receptors were amplified or captured by 5' RACE. TCRdb shows the sequencer as Illumina HiSeq 2000. A universal primer binding site was added through template switching, and the final cDNA carried a unique molecular identifier so that TCR cDNA molecules could be counted accurately. Specific primers in the conserved constant-segment region were used to synthesize first-strand cDNA for TCR alpha and beta chains. To control for contamination, each cDNA library was double barcoded with a SMART-Mk sample barcode plus Illumina barcodes. Two successive PCR steps introduced TruSeq adapter sequences along with Illumina sample barcodes. Sequencing of the TCR alpha and beta cDNA libraries was done on the Illumina HiSeq platform using custom primers. The source study handled its data this way. MiGEC was used to process raw reads and extract unique molecular identifiers, and MiXCR was used to find CDR3 positions. For each individual, recombination models were inferred using an EM algorithm with the repgenHMM and IGoR tools. Shared clonotype analysis was performed with the tcR package in R, normalizing sharing by the product of cloneset sizes. To study raw recombination free of thymic and clonal selection effects, out-of-frame nonproductive sequences were analyzed. TCRdb itself trimmed the public reads at Q25 with fastp, ran MiXCR and retained productive beta chains. Records with the same CDR3 protein are collapsed into one entry carrying the most frequent genes and DNA. It is TCRdb's table, rather than the study itself, that gives the V and J calls and clone size. Counted in this sample were 400,000 to 500,000 distinct CDR3 sequences; 14% of them appeared once. The ten largest clonotypes hold 0.98% of the sample.

The CDR3 holds 16 amino acids from the cysteine to the phenylalanine. Only the CDR3 region is kept as DNA, spanning 48 bases read in frame from base 1. For this chain, trimming is 2 bases at the V end and 5 bases at the J end, and the number of junction bases without a gene match is 9. This clonotype was seen many times. Its antigen specificity is not known. No base qualities exist here, and no much larger clone lies one base off it. The data also belong to a second study, concerning yellow fever vaccine responses in identical twins. The second investigation adds: The T cell response to vaccination in identical twins was reported by the authors to appear partly convergent and partly personalized. In identical twins, the study followed T cell clones that responded to the vaccine with precision.

The sample comprised CD4+ T cells sorted from blood. In this chain, TRBV12-3 or TRBV12-4 is recombined with TRBJ1-5, with TRBD1 matching 7 junction bases. The receptor was derived from a woman younger than 35 in good health. The nucleotide sequence reads TGTGCCAGCAGTTTAAGAATCGGGCAGGGGGATCAGCCCCAGCATTTT. Its protein is CASSLRIGQGDQPQHF.